In its sample, the clone carrying this T cell receptor beta chain was seen a few times. Antigen unknown. One junction end disagrees with the germline gene, perhaps due to a read error. This specimen belongs to a study of spatial heterogeneity in lung cancer. Study-wide results and limits: Resection saw ubiquitous expanded tumor TCRs appear in blood more than follow-up did.

Every TCR cDNA molecule carried a tag that served as a unique molecular identifier. A single record per CDR3 protein comes from TCRdb applying MiXCR to the 5' RACE reads. Here the sample spans some 110,000 distinct CDR3 sequences, 12% being singletons. Germline V lookup: CDR1 SEHNR, CDR2 FQNEAQ (reference sequence). The CDR3 is made up of 15 amino acids. The time point is: blood at routine non-recurrence follow-up after resection. Unsorted whole RNA of tumor, nontumor lung or frozen PBMC was sequenced. This rearrangement joins TRBV7-9 to TRBJ2-7; 7 positions agree with TRBD1. The sequencing used PBMCs, collected at follow-up. This TCR was sampled from a male donor with early-stage non-small cell lung cancer. The CDR3 DNA sequence: TGTGTCAGCAGCCCATTGAGACAGGGAGCCTACGAGCAGTACTTC. It yields the protein CVSSPLRQGAYEQYF.